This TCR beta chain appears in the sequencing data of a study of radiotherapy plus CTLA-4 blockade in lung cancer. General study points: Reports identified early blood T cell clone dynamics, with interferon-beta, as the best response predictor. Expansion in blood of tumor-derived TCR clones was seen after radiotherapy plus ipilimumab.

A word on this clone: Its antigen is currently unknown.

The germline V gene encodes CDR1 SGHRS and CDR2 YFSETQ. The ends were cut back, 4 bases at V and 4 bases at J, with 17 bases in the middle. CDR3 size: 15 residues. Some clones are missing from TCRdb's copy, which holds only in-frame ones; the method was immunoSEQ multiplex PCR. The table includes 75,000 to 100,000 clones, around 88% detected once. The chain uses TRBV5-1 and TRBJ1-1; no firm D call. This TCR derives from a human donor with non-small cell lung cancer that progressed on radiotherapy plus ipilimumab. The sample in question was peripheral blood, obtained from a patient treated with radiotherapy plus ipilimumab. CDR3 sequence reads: CASSPRAGTGTEAFF. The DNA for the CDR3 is TGCGCCAGCAGCCCTCGGGCAGGCACGGGCACTGAAGCTTTCTTT.